The clone carrying this T cell receptor beta chain was observed a few times. MiXCR, applied by TCRdb to the PCR reads, yields one record per CDR3 protein. The sample lists over 85,000 distinct CDR3 sequences, over 20% occurring once. The germline gives CDR1 SGHDT, CDR2 YYEEEE. The V gene lost 3 bases and the J gene lost 4 bases, with 14 bases spanning the gap. The CDR3 sequence is 14 residues long. The source of the sample is a study of molecular identifiers for immune sequencing clone quantification. The gene calls are TRBV5-6 and TRBJ2-7; D is unclear. The clonotype comes from a human donor in good health. Some libraries in this study had Jurkat cell RNA spiked in. Sequenced: naive CD8+ T cells from blood, with Jurkat cell RNA spiked in. Stated subset: FACS-sorted CD8+CD4-CCR7+CD45RA+ naive T cells. Here the CDR3 reads CASSSRDTAYEQYF. In DNA, the CDR3 is TGTGCCAGCAGCTCCAGAGACACAGCTTACGAGCAGTACTTC. The full variable domain, with the rest looked up from reference TRBV5-6 and TRBJ2-7, is DAGVTQSPTHLIKTRGQQVTLRCSPKSGHDTVSWYQQALGQGPQFIFQYYEEEERQRGNFPDRFSGHQFPNYSSELNVNALLLGDSALYLCASSSRDTAYEQYFGPGTRLTVT.